This entry features one T cell receptor (beta chain) sequence. Its antigen remains undetermined. The sample holds no much larger clone one base away, and base qualities are not on file. The sample originates from a study of T cell repertoires in cytomegalovirus infection (dated by TCRdb to between 2018 and 2021). Concerning the study at large: The peptide stimulations were aimed at well-studied HLA-B-restricted epitopes as well as recently identified HLA-C-restricted CMV epitopes, whose presentation resists viral immunomodulation. Donor HLA type was relevant to the analysis, as public TCR beta signatures indicated carriage of CMV infection together with the matching HLA type.

The treatment or condition label corresponds to: in vitro stimulation with specific CMV peptide epitopes to enrich CMV-specific T cells. The trim is 1 base for V and 4 bases for J, with a gap of 10 bases between the germline ends. The CDR3 runs 15 residues from the cysteine to the phenylalanine. Only the CDR3 part of the read is kept: 45 bases, read in frame from the first base. The germline V gene (reference sequence) supplies CDR1 SEHNR and CDR2 FQNEAQ. Overall study outcomes, separate from this receptor: In both this cohort and an independent cohort of some 370 donors, the cumulative frequency of public TCR beta family members distinguished carriers of CMV infection plus the relevant HLA type. The ex vivo response was dominated by HLA-C-restricted CMV-specific TCR beta clonotypes, which also provided the single most frequent clonotype in two of eight donors.

The sequencer was an Illumina HiSeq 1500. TCRdb's own reprocessing of the public reads used fastp at Q25 and MiXCR and kept productive beta chains. Rows matching on CDR3 protein sequence are summarized as one entry with the most common DNA and genes. The sample contains about 920,000 distinct CDR3 sequences, under 40% of them found a single time. The ten largest clones add up to roughly 13% of the sample. Sequenced material: cultured CD8+ T cells from PBMCs, taken from culture after CMV antigen stimulation. The sequence derives from a human donor in good health (CMV status not recorded). Some clones in this sample may be carry-over from other donors' samples. The chain employs TRBV7-9 and TRBJ2-2; the D call is possibly TRBD1 or TRBD2, each sharing 5 bases. CDR3 sequence: CASSLERGPTGELFF. The DNA is as follows: TGTGCCAGCAGCTTAGAGAGGGGACCCACCGGGGAGCTGTTTTTT.